The entry below describes one T cell receptor beta chain. A J-beta primer mix and a sample-barcoded 5' primer were used in a second PCR of about 7 to 12 cycles. TCRdb fed the 5' RACE reads into MiXCR, producing one record per CDR3 protein. Of some 690,000 distinct CDR3 sequences listed, 22% are singletons. This entry is derived from a study of blood T cells in healthy people across ages. The CDR3 has 12 amino acids. V was trimmed by 6 bases and J by 6 bases, leaving 14 bases between them. Germline-derived CDR1 and CDR2 are DFQATT and SNEGSKA (reference sequence). Sequenced: blood. This chain joins TRBV20-1 and TRBJ1-1, with no clear D. The TCR sequence derives from a man in his 70s in good health. In DNA form, the CDR3 reads TGCAGTGCCGGGAAGCCCCCCGCTGAAGCTTTCTTT. Protein: CSAGKPPAEAFF.